The 8 T cell receptor beta chains given below trace back to one sample, sequenced in a study of shared clonotypes between healthy human individuals. The method was immunoSEQ multiplex PCR; TCRdb's version includes in-frame clones alone and lacks a portion of them. The sample holds around 330,000 clones, around 72% seen once. The material sequenced was memory CD4+ T cells sorted from blood. This sample's subset: CD45RA-negative fraction. The receptors originated from a man aged 25 to 40 in good health.

V gene TRBV6-6 combines with J gene TRBJ2-7, with 11 bases identical to TRBD1. The germline V gene has CDR1 MNHNY and CDR2 SVGAGI (reference sequence). V gave up 6 bases and J gave up 4 bases; unmatched junction bases: 8. CDR3 length: 15 residues. The CDR3 loop reads CASSKGQGGIYEQYF. The CDR3 coding sequence is TGTGCCAGCAGCAAGGGACAGGGGGGAATATACGAGCAGTACTTC.

This clone came up once. The rearrangement joins TRBV6-8 to TRBJ2-5, with 15 bases aligning to TRBD2. Germline V gene sequence: CDR1 MNHGY, CDR2 SAAAGT. The CDR3 loop spans 18 amino acids. V lost 2 bases, J lost 1 base, and 5 bases stayed unmatched. The CDR3 DNA is TGTGCCAGCAGTTACGGACTAGCGGGAGGGACCATCCAAGAGACCCAGTACTTC. It specifies CASSYGLAGGTIQETQYF.

V and J are TRBV15 and TRBJ2-5; weak D call: TRBD2 (5 bases). The V gene lost 0 bases and the J gene lost 8 bases, with 7 bases spanning the gap. This CDR3 region has 12 residues. Germline CDR1 LNHNV, CDR2 YYDKDF (reference sequence). The CDR3 sequence: CATSRDSGTQYF. DNA for the CDR3: TGTGCCACCAGCAGAGATTCGGGAACCCAGTACTTC. The full variable domain, in which reference TRBV15 and TRBJ2-5 provide the parts outside the CDR3, is DAMVIQNPRYQVTQFGKPVTLSCSQTLNHNVMYWYQQKSSQAPKLLFHYYDKDFNNEADTPDNFQSRRPNTSFCFLDIRSPGLGDTAMYLCATSRDSGTQYFGPGTRLLVL.

This chain connects TRBV6-4 to TRBJ2-1, with D hard to call. Trimming pared 2 bases from V and 5 bases from J, leaving 10 bases between. The CDR3 contains 14 residues. Germline V lookup: CDR1 MRHNA, CDR2 SNTAGT. CDR3 sequence: CASSDGNRNNEQFF. The CDR3 DNA is TGTGCCAGCAGTGACGGAAACAGAAACAATGAGCAGTTCTTC.

The rearrangement links TRBV30 to TRBJ2-3, with D hard to call. Germline assignment: CDR1 GTSNPN and CDR2 SVGIG (reference sequence). The V gene lost 1 base and the J gene lost 2 bases, with 7 bases spanning the gap. CDR3 length: 13 residues. The CDR3 DNA reads TGTGCCTGGAGTGGACACTCCACAGATACGCAGTATTTT. Translation gives CAWSGHSTDTQYF.

The chain has TRBV19 and TRBJ1-5; the D is unclear. This CDR3 spans 15 amino acids. The V and J ends lost 3 bases and 5 bases respectively, with 14 bases between them. The germline V gene encodes CDR1 LNHDA and CDR2 SQIVND (reference sequence). The DNA of the CDR3 is TGTGCCAGTAGTATTCCCGGCAGGAACTATCAGCCCCAGCATTTT. This translates into CASSIPGRNYQPQHF.

This chain connects TRBV5-1 to TRBJ2-5, with TRBD1 identical over 7 bases. V lost 4 bases to trimming and J lost 5 bases; unmatched junction nucleotides: 8. Germline assignment: CDR1 SGHRS and CDR2 YFSETQ. The CDR3 is 14 amino acids. The CDR3 DNA sequence: TGCGCCAGCAGCACCGGACAGGCGCGGGAGACCCAGTACTTC. Protein sequence: CASSTGQARETQYF.

V and J are TRBV28 and TRBJ2-7; 11 bases are a match to TRBD2. From germline, CDR1 is MDHEN and CDR2 SYDVKM. V shed 6 bases, J shed 3 bases, and the junction held 16 bases outside the gene matches. The CDR3 length is 18 residues. The CDR3 DNA sequence: TGTGCCAGCAGCTCGTACGGGACTAGCGGACCTCGGCTCTACGAGCAGTACTTC. This encodes CASSSYGTSGPRLYEQYF.